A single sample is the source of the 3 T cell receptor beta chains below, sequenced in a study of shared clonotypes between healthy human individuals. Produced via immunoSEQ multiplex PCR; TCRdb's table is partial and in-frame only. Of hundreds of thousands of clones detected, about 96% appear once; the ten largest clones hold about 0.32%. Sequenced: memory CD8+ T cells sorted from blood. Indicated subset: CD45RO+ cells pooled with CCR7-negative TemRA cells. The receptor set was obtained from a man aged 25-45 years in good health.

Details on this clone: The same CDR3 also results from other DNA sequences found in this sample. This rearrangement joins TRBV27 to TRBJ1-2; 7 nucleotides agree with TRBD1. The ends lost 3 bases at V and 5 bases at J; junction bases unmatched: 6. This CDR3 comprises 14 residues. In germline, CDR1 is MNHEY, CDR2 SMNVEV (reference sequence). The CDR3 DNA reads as TGTGCCAGCAGTTTGCGACAGGGAGGGTATGGCTACACCTTC. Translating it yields CASSLRQGGYGYTF.

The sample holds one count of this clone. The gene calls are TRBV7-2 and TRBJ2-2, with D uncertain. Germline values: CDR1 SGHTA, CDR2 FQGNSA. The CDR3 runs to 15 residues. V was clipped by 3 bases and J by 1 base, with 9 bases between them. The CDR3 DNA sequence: TGTGCCAGCAGCTTCGTGGGAAGGAACACCGGGGAGCTGTTTTTT. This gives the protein CASSFVGRNTGELFF.

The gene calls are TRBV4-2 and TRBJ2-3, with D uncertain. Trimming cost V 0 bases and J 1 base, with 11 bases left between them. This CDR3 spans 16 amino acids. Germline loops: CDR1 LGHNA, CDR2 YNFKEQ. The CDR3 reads CASSQEKSGGTDTQYF. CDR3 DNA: TGTGCCAGCAGCCAAGAGAAATCTGGGGGCACAGATACGCAGTATTTT.